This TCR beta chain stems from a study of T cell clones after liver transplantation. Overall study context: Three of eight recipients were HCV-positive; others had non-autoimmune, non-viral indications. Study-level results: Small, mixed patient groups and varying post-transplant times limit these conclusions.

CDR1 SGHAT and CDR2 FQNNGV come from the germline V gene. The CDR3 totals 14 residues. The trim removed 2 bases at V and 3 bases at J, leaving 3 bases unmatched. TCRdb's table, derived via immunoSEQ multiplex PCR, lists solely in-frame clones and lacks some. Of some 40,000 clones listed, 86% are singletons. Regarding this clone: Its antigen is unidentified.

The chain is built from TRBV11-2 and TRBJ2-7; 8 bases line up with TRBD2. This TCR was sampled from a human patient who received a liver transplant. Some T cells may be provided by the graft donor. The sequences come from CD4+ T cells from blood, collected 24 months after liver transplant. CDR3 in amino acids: CASSLRGTSYEQYF. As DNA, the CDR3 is TGTGCCAGCAGCTTAAGGGGGACTAGCTACGAGCAGTACTTC.